What follows are 7 T cell receptor beta chains derived from one specimen sequenced in a study of response to subunit inactivated influenza vaccine. TCRdb independently ran MiXCR on the RT-PCR reads; one entry per CDR3 protein. The top ten clones hold roughly 13% of a sample with about 500,000 distinct CDR3 sequences, around 7.9% of them seen once. This specimen consisted of PBMCs from blood, obtained around 2 years after vaccination. The receptors here all came from a man aged 50-75 years who received an inactivated influenza vaccine.

This clonotype was detected many times. This chain joins TRBV7-2 and TRBJ2-3, with D perhaps TRBD1 (5 bases). The CDR3 sequence is 15 residues long. Germline CDR1 reads SGHTA; CDR2 reads FQGNSA. The V end was cut by 7 bases, the J end by 4 bases, with 18 bases between. The CDR3 region has the DNA TGTGCCAGCACCCAAGCAGGGTGGGGTGCAGATACGCAGTATTTT. It translates to CASTQAGWGADTQYF.

The table lists this clonotype with many counts. The J gene is TRBJ1-1, the V gene TRBV12-3 or TRBV12-4, with D possibly TRBD1 on 6 matching bases. This CDR3 comprises 15 residues. V lost 1 base, J lost 0 bases, and 9 bases lay in between. The CDR3: CASSLDPGVNTEAFF. The CDR3 nucleotides read TGTGCCAGCAGTTTAGACCCAGGGGTGAACACTGAAGCTTTCTTT.

This clonotype appeared a few times. The chain employs TRBV18 and TRBJ2-5; 11 bases map to TRBD1. Unmatched junction bases numbered 4, after V lost 5 bases and J lost 5 bases. CDR3 length equals 14 residues. CDR1 is KGHSH and CDR2 is LQKENI in the germline V gene. In DNA form, the CDR3 reads TGTGCCAGCTCATTTTGGACAGGGGGCGAGACCCAGTACTTC. It is translated as CASSFWTGGETQYF.

In this sample, this clonotype turned up many times. The gene calls are TRBV12-3 or TRBV12-4 and TRBJ1-1, with 7 bases fitting TRBD1. The ends lost 4 bases at V and 10 bases at J; junction bases unmatched: 3. CDR3 size: 11 residues. The CDR3 here is CASSSGQTAFF. DNA of the CDR3: TGTGCCAGCAGTTCGGGACAGACAGCTTTCTTT.

This sequence joins TRBV20-1 and TRBJ2-7; D is ambiguous. Germline values: CDR1 DFQATT, CDR2 SNEGSKA (reference sequence). The V end lost 6 bases, the J end lost 0 bases, and 12 bases lay between the germline ends. The CDR3 runs 13 residues. The CDR3 DNA sequence: TGCAGTGCCAGTTCAGACAACTCCTACGAGCAGTACTTC. Amino acid sequence: CSASSDNSYEQYF.

This clonotype was seen a few times. The chain joins TRBV6-1 to TRBJ1-1; D is unresolved. This CDR3 has 16 amino acids. Germline lookup yields CDR1 MNHNS and CDR2 SASEGT. Trimming removed 8 bases from V and 1 base from J, with 20 bases in between. As DNA, the CDR3 is TGTGCCAGCTGCCAAAGATTGGGTCGGGGGAACACTGAAGCTTTCTTT. It is translated as CASCQRLGRGNTEAFF.

Ten or more counts support this clonotype. The rearrangement links TRBV6-5 to TRBJ1-2; the D is unclear. The V and J ends lost 2 bases and 5 bases respectively, with 9 bases between them. The CDR3 totals 13 residues. Looked up from germline, CDR1 is MNHEY and CDR2 is SVGAGI. DNA of the CDR3: TGTGCCAGCAGTTACAAGGAGTCGTATGGCTACACCTTC. Translating gives CASSYKESYGYTF.